The clone carrying this TCR beta chain was picked up a small number of times. Its antigen remains unidentified. The germline V gene encodes CDR1 LGHDT and CDR2 YNNKEL (reference sequence). This CDR3 is built from 19 residues. Trimming took 4 bases from V and 0 from J, leaving 19 bases between them. This sample was taken from a study of post-analysis software for immune sequencing data. Study results and limitations: Controls showed lower frequencies than patients for five TRBV segments, and TRBV5-6, TRBV5-1 and TRBV20-1 were among these. For normalized Chao1 diversity, multiple sclerosis patients scored significantly lower than controls did.

Unique molecular identifiers tagged the TCR beta cDNA libraries. Using its own MiXCR run on the PCR reads, TCRdb lists one record per CDR3 protein. Here the sample spans 800,000 to 950,000 distinct CDR3 sequences, 53% being singletons. This clonotype was sampled from a girl aged 10 to 17 with multiple sclerosis. The V call is TRBV3-1, the J call TRBJ2-6; unclear D gene. Source material: blood. For the CDR3, the DNA is TGTGCCAGCAGCCCCGCGACCGGGCAAGGTGTCTCTGGGGCCAACGTCCTGACTTTC. Encoded protein: CASSPATGQGVSGANVLTF.